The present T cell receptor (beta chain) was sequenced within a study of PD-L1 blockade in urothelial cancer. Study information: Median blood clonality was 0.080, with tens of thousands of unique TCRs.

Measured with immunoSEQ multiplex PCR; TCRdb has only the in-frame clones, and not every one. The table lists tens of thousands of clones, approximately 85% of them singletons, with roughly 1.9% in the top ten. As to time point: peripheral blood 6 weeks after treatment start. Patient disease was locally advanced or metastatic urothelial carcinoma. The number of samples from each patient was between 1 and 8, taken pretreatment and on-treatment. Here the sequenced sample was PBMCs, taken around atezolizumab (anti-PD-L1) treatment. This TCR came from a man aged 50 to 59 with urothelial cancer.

The CDR3 loop is CSVHYRNNEQFF. CDR3 DNA: TGCAGCGTCCACTATAGAAACAATGAGCAGTTCTTC. J is TRBJ2-1 and V is TRBV29-1, with D unclear. The germline V gene has CDR1 SQVTM and CDR2 ANQGSEA. The ends were cut back, 6 bases at V and 5 bases at J, with 11 bases in the middle. The CDR3 length is 12 residues.